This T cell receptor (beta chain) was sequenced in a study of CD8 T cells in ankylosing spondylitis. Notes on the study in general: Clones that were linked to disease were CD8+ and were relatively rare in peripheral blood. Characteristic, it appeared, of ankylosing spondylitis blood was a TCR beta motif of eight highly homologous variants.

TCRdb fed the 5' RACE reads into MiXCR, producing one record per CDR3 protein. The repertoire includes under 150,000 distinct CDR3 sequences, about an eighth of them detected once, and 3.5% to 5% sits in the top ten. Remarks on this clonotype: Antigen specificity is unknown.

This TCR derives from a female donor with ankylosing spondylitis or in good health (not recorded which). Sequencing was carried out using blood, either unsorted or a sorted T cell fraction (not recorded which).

CDR3 sequence reads: CASSPGRTTLYEQYF. The CDR3 DNA reads as TGTGCCAGCAGCCCAGGACGCACAACCCTCTACGAGCAGTACTTC. J is TRBJ2-7 and V is TRBV14; no clear D. This CDR3 has 15 amino acids. Trimming left V 4 bases short and J 3 bases short, with 16 bases between. Germline V gene data show CDR1 as SGHDN and CDR2 as FVKESK.